What follows describes a single TCR beta chain. Using its own MiXCR run on the RT-PCR reads, TCRdb lists one record per CDR3 protein. The sample yields hundreds of thousands of distinct CDR3 sequences, 16% seen once. CDR3 size: 17 residues. Trimming stripped 6 bases from V and 2 bases from J, with 17 bases between. Looked up from germline, CDR1 is MNHNS and CDR2 is SASEGT. This sample stems from a study of patients and donors after allogeneic stem cell transplantation. This sequence originates from a human donor who was either an allogeneic HSCT recipient or a stem cell or donor lymphocyte infusion donor (not recorded which). It is not recorded whose cells these are; they may come from a transplant donor. The specimen was blood, either unsorted or a sorted T cell fraction (not recorded which). The chain employs TRBV6-1 and TRBJ1-6; D may be TRBD1 (5 bases). In nucleotides, the CDR3 is TGTGCCAGCAGGACAAGGGGTGAAGGGACCTATAATTCACCCCTCCACTTT. It yields the protein CASRTRGEGTYNSPLHF.